This TCR beta chain derives from a study of OX40 agonist ivuxolimab in advanced cancers. About the study as a whole: Ivuxolimab was an agonistic, fully human IgG2 monoclonal antibody directed against OX40 (CD134), a costimulatory receptor. Intravenous ivuxolimab was administered to patients every 2 weeks at six dose levels: 0.01, 0.1, 0.3, 1.5, 3 and 10 mg/kg. Of the roughly 52 dose-escalation patients, hepatocellular carcinoma was present in around 20, melanoma in roughly 15, renal cell carcinoma in 9 and head and neck cancer in 9. In the dose-escalation cohort, nearly 85% of patients were male, and the mean age was roughly 60 years with a range of about 20 to 80. Prior anti-PD-1, anti-PD-L1 or anti-CTLA-4 therapy was permitted, and checkpoint inhibitors had been received by under 50% of dose-escalation patients. Partial responses occurred in three dose-escalation patients: two with cutaneous melanoma and one with hepatocellular carcinoma. The point of sequencing TCRbeta in the periphery was to test whether ivuxolimab changed TCR sequence diversity and drove clonal T-cell expansion. The paper reports the monotherapy dose-escalation portion (N of about 54 patients) of the phase I ivuxolimab trial.

For sequencing of the TCRbeta CDR3 region, genomic DNA was extracted from the sorted cells. TCRbeta CDR3 regions were sequenced using the immunoSEQ Assay. The clones in this table, taken by TCRdb from immuneACCESS, are in-frame only. Not every clone is retained; where verified, under half of the shortfall comes from an unresolved V gene, and the cause of the rest is unknown. Across this sample there are about 95,000 clones, with 89% seen only once. The ten largest clones capture 0.33% of the sample. Patients with autoimmune disease history or receiving systemic immunosuppression were excluded from the trial. Peripheral blood for TCR sequencing was collected from all dose cohorts at baseline, on cycle 4 day 1, and on cycle 7 day 1. Samples were obtained from an open-label, multicenter, first-in-human phase I dose-escalation trial of ivuxolimab. Adults with locally advanced or metastatic melanoma, renal cell carcinoma, hepatocellular carcinoma or head and neck squamous cell carcinoma were enrolled in the trial. Before TCR sequencing, CD4+ T cells and CD8+ T cells from peripheral blood were sorted into separate populations.

This clone was seen once. There is no known antigen for this receptor. No base quality information exists; no much larger clone differs at one position. General conclusions and limits of the study: At doses from 0.1 to 3.0 mg/kg, clonal expansion was seen in both CD4+ and CD8+ blood T cells between baseline and week 6. The antigen specificity of the clonally expanded peripheral T cells was not determined. In the 0.1-3.0 mg/kg groups, partial responders had among the lowest normalized peripheral clonal expansion, particularly in CD8+ T cells. Low levels of normalized T-cell clonal expansion were also seen in some patients who did not respond. After ivuxolimab, expanded clones were on average more numerous among CD8+ T cells than among CD4+ T cells.

The germline V gene specifies LGHNA as CDR1 and YNFKEQ as CDR2. Trimming takes 1 base off V and 5 bases off J; junction bases not matched to a gene: 7. The CDR3 runs 16 residues from the cysteine to the phenylalanine. The read is trimmed to its CDR3 DNA, 48 bases read in frame from base 1. The chain links TRBV4-2 with TRBJ2-4, with 8 bases aligning to TRBD1. Sample: CD4+ or CD8+ T cells sorted from blood, taken in a trial of the OX40 agonist ivuxolimab. The source is an adult with an advanced solid tumor such as melanoma, head and neck, liver or kidney cancer. CDR3 region: CASSQGRRTGQNIQYF. The base sequence is TGTGCCAGCAGCCAAGGGCGGCGGACAGGGCAAAACATTCAGTACTTC.